The rows below give T cell receptor beta chains drawn from one sample of a study of blood T cell repertoires in COVID-19. Profiled with immunoSEQ multiplex PCR; TCRdb holds only in-frame clones, not every one. This sample has more than 200,000 clones, with 87% found just once. Sequencing was done on a sample of peripheral blood. The receptors here all came from a young man with active or convalescent COVID-19. Each CDR3 is given with its conserved first and last residue. The D gene is left open where the match is weak. Clone size, where shown, is once, few, many, or a class for clones that have expanded.

v_call	clone_size	j_call	d_call	cdr3_nt	cdr3_aa
TRBV28	-	TRBJ1-5	-	TGTGCCAGCAGTGGGGCGGGGGTAGGCAATCAGCCCCAGCATTTT	CASSGAGVGNQPQHF
TRBV5-3	-	TRBJ2-5	-	TGTGCCAGAAGCTTGGTTCCGGGGGAGACCCAGTACTTC	CARSLVPGETQYF
TRBV6-5	-	TRBJ1-1	TRBD1	TGTGTCACCCTATACAACAGGGGGCGCTTCACTGAAGCTTTCTTT	CVTLYNRGRFTEAFF
TRBV6-4	-	TRBJ1-2	-	TGTGCCAGCACCCCGACCGCGGGGCAATATGGCTACACCTTC	CASTPTAGQYGYTF
TRBV6-1	many	TRBJ2-6	-	TGTGCCAGCAGTGAAGCGACAGGGGCCAACGTCCTGACTTTC	CASSEATGANVLTF
TRBV7-9	once	TRBJ2-2	-	TGTGCCAGCAGCTTTACAGTGAACACCGGGGAGCTGTTTTTT	CASSFTVNTGELFF
TRBV30	-	TRBJ1-1	-	TGTGCCTGGAGTGTAGGGGGATCTGAAGCTTTCTTT	CAWSVGGSEAFF
TRBV10-2	-	TRBJ2-1	-	TGCGCCAGCAGTGAAGGTGTAGGGGGCTACAATGAGCAGTTCTTC	CASSEGVGGYNEQFF
TRBV9	-	TRBJ2-5	TRBD1	TGTGCCAGCAGCGTAGGTCCAGCCGGGACAGGGACGGAGACCCAGTACTTC	CASSVGPAGTGTETQYF
TRBV4-3	-	TRBJ2-6	-	TGCGCCAGCAGCTACCGGGGGTCTGGGGCCAACGTCCTGACTTTC	CASSYRGSGANVLTF
TRBV7-6	-	TRBJ2-2	TRBD1	TGTGCCAGCAGCTTAGCCTCGACAGGGGGCTTAAACACCGGGGAGCTGTTTTTT	CASSLASTGGLNTGELFF
TRBV27	once	TRBJ1-6	TRBD1	TGTGCCAGCAGTTTTAGGGACAGGGGTGATTCACCCCTCCACTTT	CASSFRDRGDSPLHF
TRBV7-9	few	TRBJ2-3	-	TGTGCCAGCAGCTTAGCCGACAGAAGCACAGATACGCAGTATTTT	CASSLADRSTDTQYF
TRBV20-1	-	TRBJ2-3	-	TGCAGTGCTAGAGTTAGAGATACGCAGTATTTT	CSARVRDTQYF
TRBV4-2	-	TRBJ1-3	-	TGTGCCAGCAGCCAAGATCCCCGGACAGTCTACGGAAACACCATATATTTT	CASSQDPRTVYGNTIYF
TRBV27	-	TRBJ2-5	-	TGTGCCAGCAGTTTAAGGGAGGGGGGTTTAGAGACCCAGTACTTC	CASSLREGGLETQYF
TRBV5-6	-	TRBJ2-7	-	TGTGCCAGCAGCTCCATCGACAGGTCCTCCTACGAGCAGTACTTC	CASSSIDRSSYEQYF
TRBV24-1	-	TRBJ1-5	TRBD1	TGTGCCACCAGTGACGGACAGGGGCCGAATCAGCCCCAGCATTTT	CATSDGQGPNQPQHF
TRBV6-1	-	TRBJ2-3	-	TGTGCCAGCAGTGTCGGGGCAGGGACATACACAGATACGCAGTATTTT	CASSVGAGTYTDTQYF
TRBV25-1	-	TRBJ1-4	-	TGTGCCAGCAGTAATCAGGGCGCGGCTAATGAAAAACTGTTTTTT	CASSNQGAANEKLFF
TRBV13	-	TRBJ2-2	-	TGTGCCAGCAGCCCAGTATCGGAGGGGCTGAACACCGGGGAGCTGTTTTTT	CASSPVSEGLNTGELFF
TRBV7-6	-	TRBJ1-6	TRBD1	TGTGCCAGCAGCCCCTTCGGACAGGTCACTGTTAATTCACCCCTCCACTTT	CASSPFGQVTVNSPLHF
TRBV28	-	TRBJ2-3	TRBD2	TGTGCCAGCAGTTCCGTGCGGGAGGGGACAGATACGCAGTATTTT	CASSSVREGTDTQYF
TRBV9	-	TRBJ2-5	TRBD1	TGTGCCAGCAGCGTAGTCGGGGACAGGGGAGTGACCCAGTACTTC	CASSVVGDRGVTQYF
TRBV2	-	TRBJ1-1	-	TGTGCCAGCAGTGGTCAGGGTATGGGCACTGAAGCTTTCTTT	CASSGQGMGTEAFF
TRBV28	-	TRBJ2-5	-	TGTGCCAGCAGTTTTGGGGGGACAGTTCAAGAGACCCAGTACTTC	CASSFGGTVQETQYF